This entry lists 21 T cell receptor beta chains sequenced from one sample in a study of CD8+ T cells in alopecia areata. Stated treatment: oral pan-JAK inhibitor, 5-10 mg twice daily. The authors extracted RNA and reverse transcribed it into cDNA as the sequencing template. Profiling relied on immunoSEQ multiplex PCR, and the TCRdb table lists in-frame clones only, not all of them. The sample gives about 200,000 clones, roughly three fifths of which show up once; about 3.5% is in the top ten. The sample here was CD4+ T cells sorted from blood, taken at week 4, from a patient treated with tofacitinib. These receptor sequences come from a human donor with alopecia areata.

This clone has only a few counts. This CDR3 is CASSVGTTTNEKLFF. In nucleotides, the CDR3 is TGCGCCAGCAGCGTCGGGACAACAACTAATGAAAAACTGTTTTTT. The genes are TRBV5-1 and TRBJ1-4; weak D call: TRBD1 (6 bases). This CDR3 comprises 15 residues. Germline V CDR1 and CDR2: SGHRS, YFSETQ. Trimming removed 4 bases from V and 0 bases from J, with 10 bases in between. The full variable domain, with the rest looked up from reference TRBV5-1 and TRBJ1-4, is KAGVTQTPRYLIKTRGQQVTLSCSPISGHRSVSWYQQTPGQGLQFLFEYFSETQRNKGNFPGRFSGRQFSNSRSEMNVSTLELGDSALYLCASSVGTTTNEKLFFGSGTQLSVL.

V gene TRBV25-1 combines with J gene TRBJ2-7; tentative D call: TRBD1 (8 bases). CDR1 and CDR2 (germline): MGHDK, SYGVNS. The CDR3 consists of 13 residues. V lost 10 bases and J 6 bases, leaving 19 bases between the germline ends. CDR3 coding DNA: TGTGCCATCGGCCCCTACAGGGGGGGCGAGCAGTACTTC. Amino acids: CAIGPYRGGEQYF.

The chain recombines TRBV30 with TRBJ2-7; D possibly corresponds to TRBD1 (7 bases). The germline V gene encodes CDR1 GTSNPN and CDR2 SVGIG (reference sequence). Between the trimmed V and J ends, which lost 3 bases and 1 base, there was a span of 13 bases. The CDR3 has 14 residues. CDR3 bases: TGTGCCTGGAGGAGGGCAGGGGGGTCCTACGAGCAGTACTTC. It specifies CAWRRAGGSYEQYF.

With regard to this clone: One end of the junction varies from germline; a read error may be responsible. The J gene is TRBJ2-7, the V gene TRBV7-8; D may match TRBD1 or TRBD2 (6 bases each). The CDR3 is 13 residues long. The germline gives CDR1 SGHVS, CDR2 FQNEAQ. The CDR3 loop is CASSQRRDIGWDF. The DNA of the CDR3 is TGTGCCAGCAGCCAGAGGAGGGACATCGGCTGGGACTTC.

This rearrangement joins TRBV2 to TRBJ2-7; 10 bases are shared with TRBD1. CDR1 SNHLY and CDR2 FYNNEI come from the germline V gene. Trimming took 11 bases from V and 3 from J; bases not matched to a gene: 4. There are 12 residues in the CDR3. CDR3 amino acids: CAGRTGGYEQYF. In nucleotides, the CDR3 is TGTGCCGGGAGGACAGGGGGCTACGAGCAGTACTTC.

This clone has just a few counts. This sequence joins TRBV7-8 and TRBJ2-4, with D possibly matching TRBD2 (5 bases). Trimming cost V 3 bases and J 0 bases, with 9 bases left between them. Germline V gene lookup returns CDR1 SGHVS and CDR2 FQNEAQ. The CDR3 sequence is 15 residues long. The CDR3 loop reads CASSFGVSAKNIQYF. DNA of the CDR3: TGTGCCAGCAGCTTCGGGGTCTCAGCCAAAAACATTCAGTACTTC.

The V gene is TRBV28, the J gene TRBJ2-3; D assignment may be TRBD1 or TRBD2 (5 bases each). Germline V gene lookup returns CDR1 MDHEN and CDR2 SYDVKM. This CDR3 region has 17 residues. V lost 3 bases, J lost 3 bases, and 19 bases lay in between. CDR3 sequence (DNA): TGTGCCAGCAGTTTTGGACAAAAGCGGCGGGCTACAGATACGCAGTATTTT. It specifies CASSFGQKRRATDTQYF.

The rearrangement joins TRBV29-1 to TRBJ2-7; 8 positions match TRBD2. Per the germline V gene, CDR1 is SQVTM and CDR2 is ANQGSEA. The CDR3 contains 15 residues. The junction had 17 bases not matched to a gene; V was cut back by 4 bases and J by 9 bases. The CDR3 DNA reads as TGCAGCGTTGCAAAATCGGGGACTAGAACGGTCGTGCAGTACTTC. Protein: CSVAKSGTRTVVQYF.

V is TRBV29-1 and J is TRBJ2-7, with D perhaps TRBD2 (7 bases). V lost 6 bases, J lost 5 bases, and 14 bases lay in between. The CDR3 spans 12 residues. The germline V gene encodes CDR1 SQVTM and CDR2 ANQGSEA. CDR3 region: CSVTVGGDEQYF. CDR3 nucleotide sequence: TGCAGCGTGACCGTAGGGGGGGACGAGCAGTACTTC.

V and J are TRBV29-1 and TRBJ1-1, with 9 bases matching TRBD1. V trimming: 4 bases; J trimming: 0 bases; junction bases outside the gene matches: 3. CDR1 and CDR2 (germline): SQVTM, ANQGSEA. The CDR3 is 14 residues long. The DNA for the CDR3 is TGCAGCGTTGGGGACAGGGCCATGAACACTGAAGCTTTCTTT. Residues: CSVGDRAMNTEAFF.

The J gene is TRBJ2-5, the V gene TRBV4-1; 9 nucleotides align to TRBD2. CDR3 length equals 16 residues. Germline CDR1 and CDR2: MGHRA and YSYEKL. With 3 bases clipped from V and 2 bases from J, the junction kept 7 bases outside the gene matches. The CDR3 DNA reads TGCGCCAGCAGCCACGGCCAGCGGGGGGTACAAGAGACCCAGTACTTC. Protein: CASSHGQRGVQETQYF.

This clone was seen only a few times. CDR3 bases: TGTGCCAGCAGCTCCCGGGACAGCGAAGCTTTCTTT. It yields the protein CASSSRDSEAFF. The chain links TRBV7-9 to TRBJ1-1, with TRBD1 matching 7 bases. From germline, CDR1 is SEHNR and CDR2 FQNEAQ (reference sequence). Trimming removed 4 bases from V and 8 bases from J; junction bases left unmatched: 4. The CDR3 has 12 residues.

This clone was recorded at least ten times. The chain has TRBV7-2 and TRBJ2-5; 14 nucleotides align to TRBD2. The CDR3 loop spans 15 amino acids. Losses at the gene ends were 5 bases for V and 5 bases for J; bases not matched to a gene: 4. Germline lookup yields CDR1 SGHTA and CDR2 FQGNSA. The CDR3 region is CASSTGTSGGETQYF. CDR3 coding DNA: TGTGCCAGCAGCACCGGGACTAGCGGGGGTGAGACCCAGTACTTC.

The chain carries TRBV28 and TRBJ1-5; the match to TRBD1 covers 10 bases. The J segment lost 7 bases and the V segment lost 6 bases, leaving 12 bases of the junction unmatched. This CDR3 is built from 16 residues. Looked up from germline, CDR1 is MDHEN and CDR2 is SYDVKM. The CDR3 DNA follows: TGTGCCAGCAGAATTCCGGGACAGGGGATTGGGCAGCCCCAGCATTTT. It specifies CASRIPGQGIGQPQHF.

The genes are TRBV30 and TRBJ1-1, with D possibly being TRBD1 (5 bases). CDR1 and CDR2 (germline): GTSNPN, SVGIG (reference sequence). With 7 bases removed from V and 0 bases from J, the gap between germline ends came to 15 bases. This CDR3 is built from 14 residues. The CDR3 sequence: CALTLTALNTEAFF. The CDR3 DNA follows: TGTGCCTTAACTTTGACAGCCTTGAACACTGAAGCTTTCTTT.

This clone was observed a handful of times. The chain uses TRBV29-1 and TRBJ2-3; 9 bases are shared with TRBD1. The germline gives CDR1 SQVTM, CDR2 ANQGSEA. The CDR3 extends over 16 amino acids. V shed 6 bases, J shed 6 bases, and the junction held 16 bases outside the gene matches. The CDR3 DNA reads TGCAGCGTCGCGGGAGTAGGGACAGGGAACGTGGATACGCAGTATTTT. Its translation: CSVAGVGTGNVDTQYF.

The chain combines TRBV29-1 with TRBJ1-2; TRBD1 is a possible D gene (6 bases). Deletions cut 4 bases from V and 8 bases from J, with 20 bases between. Germline V gene lookup returns CDR1 SQVTM and CDR2 ANQGSEA. There are 14 residues in the CDR3. CDR3 bases: TGCAGCGTTGTCCCGTCCGGGACAAGGAACGGCTACACCTTC. Its translation: CSVVPSGTRNGYTF.

The rearrangement joins TRBV4-1 to TRBJ1-6, with 9 bases aligning to TRBD1. V trimming: 2 bases; J trimming: 7 bases; junction bases outside the gene matches: 6. Germline CDR1 and CDR2: MGHRA and YSYEKL. The CDR3 contains 16 residues. CDR3 bases: TGCGCCAGCAGCCAACCGACAGGGGGAAGGAATTCACCCCTCCACTTT. Amino acid sequence: CASSQPTGGRNSPLHF.

V gene TRBV29-1 combines with J gene TRBJ2-5, with TRBD2 identical over 10 bases. This CDR3 contains 15 residues. Per the germline V gene, CDR1 is SQVTM and CDR2 is ANQGSEA. Trimming took 7 bases from V and 5 from J; bases not matched to a gene: 13. This CDR3 reads CSERTLAGGKETQYF. The CDR3 DNA is TGCAGCGAACGAACCTTAGCGGGGGGAAAGGAGACCCAGTACTTC.

This chain uses TRBV27 with TRBJ1-2; D is possibly TRBD1 (6 bases). Germline CDR1 and CDR2: MNHEY and SMNVEV (reference sequence). V was pared by 4 bases and J by 0 bases, with 12 bases between. CDR3 length: 15 amino acids. The DNA of the CDR3 is TGTGCCAGCAGTTCCGGGACATACTCTAACTATGGCTACACCTTC. As protein: CASSSGTYSNYGYTF.

The V call is TRBV7-2, the J call TRBJ2-2; 11 nucleotides match TRBD1. This CDR3 has 15 residues. Germline V gene sequence: CDR1 SGHTA, CDR2 FQGNSA. Trimming cost V 5 bases and J 4 bases; bases outside gene matches: 3. The CDR3 nucleotides are TGTGCCAGCAGCCCAGGGACAGGGGGCACCGGGGAGCTGTTTTTT. Translation: CASSPGTGGTGELFF.